This TCR beta chain comes out of a study of blood T cells in healthy people across ages. Total RNA was extracted at no less than 5 micrograms per sample. For the second PCR, which ran for about 6 to 11 cycles, a sample-barcoded 5' primer and a J-beta primer mix were used. Each sample provided no less than 3 million CDR3-containing paired-end reads. MiXCR, applied by TCRdb to the 5' RACE reads, yields one record per CDR3 protein. The sample has almost 1 million distinct CDR3 sequences, about 51% seen once; the top ten hold 20% to 25%. Ten or more counts support this clonotype. The trim removed 6 bases at V and 2 bases at J, leaving 15 bases unmatched. The CDR3 consists of 17 residues.

The sample consisted of blood. This chain joins TRBV12-3 or TRBV12-4 and TRBJ2-5; TRBD1 matches 7 bases. The TCR was taken from a woman aged 55-69 years in good health. In nucleotides, the CDR3 is TGTGCCAGCAGCCCGTATCTTAGGGACAGCGAACAAGAGACCCAGTACTTC. Translating it yields CASSPYLRDSEQETQYF.